This passage covers 9 T cell receptor beta chains from one sample sequenced in a study of CD8 T cells in ankylosing spondylitis. TCRdb re-called the 5' RACE reads with MiXCR, one entry per CDR3 protein. The data show 750,000 to 850,000 distinct CDR3 sequences, with about 10% seen just once and about 0.49% held by the top ten. These receptors are not linked to any known antigen. Study-wide results and limits: Roughly eight highly homologous variants made up a TCR beta motif that seemed to typify ankylosing spondylitis blood.

Sequencing input: blood, either unsorted or a sorted T cell fraction (not recorded which). These receptors came from a male donor with ankylosing spondylitis.

The chain combines TRBV20-1 with TRBJ1-1, with D tentatively TRBD1 (5 bases). With 1 base removed from V and 6 bases from J, the gap between germline ends came to 12 bases. This CDR3 contains 13 residues. Germline loops: CDR1 DFQATT, CDR2 SNEGSKA (reference sequence). The CDR3 loop is CSARVPGLAEAFF. CDR3 in DNA: TGCAGTGCTAGAGTCCCGGGACTGGCTGAAGCTTTCTTT.

This clonotype was found a few times. The chain is built from TRBV4-3 and TRBJ2-5; D gene unclear. V lost 4 bases and J lost 5, with 11 bases in between. The CDR3 extends over 13 amino acids. Germline V gene data show CDR1 as LGHNA and CDR2 as YSLEER. The CDR3 here is CASSRFIGETQYF. The CDR3 nucleotides are TGCGCCAGCAGCCGTTTCATTGGCGAGACCCAGTACTTC.

The chain has TRBV18 and TRBJ2-1; 7 positions match TRBD1. V dropped 3 bases and J dropped 5; count of bases not matched to a gene: 4. The CDR3 is made up of 14 amino acids. Germline V lookup: CDR1 KGHSH, CDR2 LQKENI. The CDR3 sequence is CASSPLGTDNEQFF. The CDR3 nucleotides are TGTGCCAGCTCACCTCTTGGGACAGACAATGAGCAGTTCTTC.

This clonotype showed up many times. J is TRBJ2-2 and V is TRBV4-1; TRBD2 agrees at 14 bases. Germline trimming cut 1 base from V and 8 bases from J; bases unmatched to any gene: 9. The CDR3 loop spans 18 amino acids. Per germline, CDR1 MGHRA and CDR2 YSYEKL. Here the CDR3 DNA reads TGCGCCAGCAGCCAAGCGCAGGGACTAGCGGGAGTTGAGGGGGAGCTGTTTTTT. Protein: CASSQAQGLAGVEGELFF.

This clonotype was counted a few times. The V call is TRBV7-9, the J call TRBJ2-7, with 9 bases matching TRBD2. This CDR3 has 13 amino acids. Trimming at V came to 4 bases and at J to 6 bases, leaving 4 bases not matched to a gene. The germline gives CDR1 SEHNR, CDR2 FQNEAQ (reference sequence). CDR3 nucleotide sequence: TGTGCCAGCAGCTCGCTAGCGGGAACCGAGCAGTACTTC. Amino acid sequence: CASSSLAGTEQYF.

This clonotype has ten or more counts. This rearrangement joins TRBV5-1 to TRBJ1-1, with no clear D. The CDR3 covers 14 residues. The germline V and J ends were trimmed by 1 base and 2 bases, with 9 bases remaining between them. The germline gives CDR1 SGHRS, CDR2 YFSETQ. Written as DNA, the CDR3 is TGCGCCAGCAGCTTGACGGGAGATAACACTGAAGCTTTCTTT. This codes for CASSLTGDNTEAFF.

There are a few counts of this clonotype. The CDR3 here is CASKSPGQGGSPLHF. CDR3 DNA: TGTGCCAGCAAATCCCCGGGACAGGGAGGATCACCCCTCCACTTT. The J gene is TRBJ1-6, the V gene TRBV6-2 or TRBV6-3, with 9 bases lining up with TRBD1. V shed 7 bases and J 10 bases; nucleotides not matched to a gene: 11. The CDR3 loop spans 15 amino acids. CDR1 and CDR2 from the germline V gene are MNHEY and SVGEGT.

The rearrangement uses TRBV7-2 and TRBJ1-5, with D possibly TRBD1 on 5 matching bases. The CDR3 is made up of 14 amino acids. Per germline, CDR1 SGHTA and CDR2 FQGNSA. Between the trimmed V and J ends, which lost 6 bases and 3 bases, there was a span of 12 bases. CDR3 bases: TGTGCCAGCAGGTCGGGGGGACCCAATCAGCCCCAGCATTTT. It is translated as CASRSGGPNQPQHF.

This clonotype was found a few times. CDR3 in DNA: TGTGCCAGCAGTCTCTACGGAGGGCGCCACGAGCAGTACTTC. This translates into CASSLYGGRHEQYF. The chain combines TRBV3-1 with TRBJ2-7; the D gene is possibly TRBD2 (6 bases). The CDR3 contains 14 residues. CDR1 and CDR2 (germline): LGHDT, YNNKEL (reference sequence). Trimming took off 6 bases at V and 5 bases at J, with 17 bases between the two ends.